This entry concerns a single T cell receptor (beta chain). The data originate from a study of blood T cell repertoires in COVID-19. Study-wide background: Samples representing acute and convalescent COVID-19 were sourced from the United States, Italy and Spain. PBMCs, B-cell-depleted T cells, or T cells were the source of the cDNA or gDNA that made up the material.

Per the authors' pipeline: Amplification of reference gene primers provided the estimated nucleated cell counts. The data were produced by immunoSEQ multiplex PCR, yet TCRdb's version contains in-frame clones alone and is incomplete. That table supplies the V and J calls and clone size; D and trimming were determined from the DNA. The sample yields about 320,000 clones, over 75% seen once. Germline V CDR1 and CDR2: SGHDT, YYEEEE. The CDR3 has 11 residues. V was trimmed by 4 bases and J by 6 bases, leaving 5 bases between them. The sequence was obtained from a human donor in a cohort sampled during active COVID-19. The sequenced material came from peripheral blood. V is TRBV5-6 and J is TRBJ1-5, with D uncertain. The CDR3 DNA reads TGTGCCAGCAGCAAGCGTCAGCCCCAGCATTTT. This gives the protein CASSKRQPQHF.